The entry below gives a single TCR beta chain sequence along with its context. This CDR3 is also generated by other DNA sequences in the sample. The data belong to a study of shared clonotypes between healthy human individuals. Profiled with immunoSEQ multiplex PCR; TCRdb holds only in-frame clones, not every one. The table includes 800,000 to 1,200,000 clones, roughly 74% detected once. Germline values: CDR1 SGHRS, CDR2 YFSETQ. The CDR3 loop spans 14 amino acids. V was shortened by 4 bases and J by 1 base, with 11 bases between the two germline ends. The chain carries TRBV5-1 and TRBJ2-5; D possibly corresponds to TRBD1 (6 bases). The TCR comes from a man between 18 and 29 years old in good health. Some clones in this sample may be carry-over from other donors' samples. The specimen sequenced was memory CD4+ T cells from PBMCs. Described subset: CD45RA-negative fraction. The chain's CDR3 is CASSSGQTQETQYF. CDR3 nucleotide sequence: TGCGCCAGCAGCAGTGGACAGACCCAAGAGACCCAGTACTTC. Complete variable domain (other parts from reference TRBV5-1 and TRBJ2-5): KAGVTQTPRYLIKTRGQQVTLSCSPISGHRSVSWYQQTPGQGLQFLFEYFSETQRNKGNFPGRFSGRQFSNSRSEMNVSTLELGDSALYLCASSSGQTQETQYFGPGTRLLVL.